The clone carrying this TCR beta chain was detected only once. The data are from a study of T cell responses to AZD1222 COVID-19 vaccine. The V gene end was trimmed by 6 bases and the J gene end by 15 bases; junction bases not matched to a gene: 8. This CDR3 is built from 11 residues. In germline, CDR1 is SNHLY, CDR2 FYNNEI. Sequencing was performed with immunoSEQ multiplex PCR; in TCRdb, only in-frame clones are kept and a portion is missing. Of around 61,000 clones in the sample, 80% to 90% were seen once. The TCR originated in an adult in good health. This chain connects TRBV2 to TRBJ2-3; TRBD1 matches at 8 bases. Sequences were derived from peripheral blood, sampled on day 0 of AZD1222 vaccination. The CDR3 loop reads CASRGTGGSYF. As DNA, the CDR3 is TGTGCCAGCAGAGGGACAGGTGGATCATATTTT. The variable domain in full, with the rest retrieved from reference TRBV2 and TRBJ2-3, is EPEVTQTPSHQVTQMGQEVILRCVPISNHLYFYWYRQILGQKVEFLVSFYNNEISEKSEIFDDQFSVERPDGSNFTLKIRSTKLEDSAMYFCASRGTGGSYFGPGTRLTVL.